These T cell receptor beta chains were read from a single sample in a study of blood T cell repertoires in COVID-19. Only in-frame clones appear in the TCRdb table, and some are missing; sequencing was by immunoSEQ multiplex PCR. The sample has under 300,000 clones, approximately 86% seen once; the top ten hold less than 15%. The material sequenced was peripheral blood. These receptors originate from a woman aged 70-85 years with COVID-19, enrolled during active disease. The CDR3 runs from the conserved cysteine through the conserved F or W. Each record gives: J gene, clone size, D gene, V gene, CDR3 protein, CDR3 DNA. D genes are given only for firm matches. Not every row has a clone size; where given, it reads once, few, many or a size class.

J: TRBJ1-5
size: .
D: TRBD1
V: TRBV10-3
CDR3: CAIGTDSIHPQHF
DNA: TGTGCCATCGGGACAGACAGTATCCATCCCCAGCATTTT

J: TRBJ1-2
size: .
D: .
V: TRBV19
CDR3: CASSQGTSVNYGYTF
DNA: TGTGCCAGTAGTCAGGGGACATCGGTTAACTATGGCTACACCTTC

J: TRBJ2-3
size: .
D: .
V: TRBV5-1
CDR3: CASSLGQSQGTQYF
DNA: TGCGCCAGCAGCTTGGGACAGTCCCAGGGTACGCAGTATTTT

J: TRBJ1-5
size: .
D: .
V: TRBV19
CDR3: CATRGNSYSNQPQHF
DNA: TGTGCCACTAGGGGCAACAGTTATAGCAATCAGCCCCAGCATTTT

J: TRBJ1-1
size: .
D: .
V: TRBV12-3/TRBV12-4
CDR3: CASSSGLNTEAFF
DNA: TGTGCCAGCAGTTCAGGATTGAACACTGAAGCTTTCTTT

J: TRBJ2-7
size: .
D: TRBD2
V: TRBV7-9
CDR3: CASSSGLAGPYEQYF
DNA: TGTGCCAGCAGCTCGGGACTAGCGGGGCCTTACGAGCAGTACTTC

J: TRBJ1-2
size: .
D: .
V: TRBV27
CDR3: CASSSPGENYGYTF
DNA: TGTGCCAGCAGTTCCCCCGGGGAAAACTATGGCTACACCTTC

J: TRBJ1-1
size: few
D: .
V: TRBV6-1
CDR3: CASSEAWGFTEAFF
DNA: TGTGCCAGCAGTGAAGCTTGGGGCTTCACTGAAGCTTTCTTT

J: TRBJ2-1
size: once
D: .
V: TRBV6-2/TRBV6-3
CDR3: CASSLLAASYNEQFF
DNA: TGTGCCAGCAGTCTACTAGCCGCCTCCTACAATGAGCAGTTCTTC

J: TRBJ1-4
size: .
D: TRBD1
V: TRBV27
CDR3: CASSARPGGGEKLFF
DNA: TGTGCCAGCAGTGCCCGACCAGGGGGCGGTGAAAAACTGTTTTTT

J: TRBJ1-2
size: .
D: TRBD1
V: TRBV2
CDR3: CASSPETGGFYGYTF
DNA: TGTGCCAGCAGTCCCGAGACAGGGGGCTTCTATGGCTACACCTTC

J: TRBJ2-1
size: .
D: .
V: TRBV4-1
CDR3: CASSQGGGRDEQFF
DNA: TGCGCCAGCAGCCAAGGGGGGGGCAGGGATGAGCAGTTCTTC

J: TRBJ2-1
size: .
D: .
V: TRBV5-6
CDR3: CASSTGGLAVYNEQFF
DNA: TGTGCCAGCAGCACCGGGGGGCTAGCGGTCTACAATGAGCAGTTCTTC

J: TRBJ1-5
size: .
D: TRBD1
V: TRBV30
CDR3: CAWSVARGFYSNQPQHF
DNA: TGTGCCTGGAGTGTAGCCAGGGGGTTCTATAGCAATCAGCCCCAGCATTTT

J: TRBJ1-1
size: few
D: .
V: TRBV9
CDR3: CASSVERANTEAFF
DNA: TGTGCCAGCAGCGTAGAGAGGGCCAACACTGAAGCTTTCTTT

J: TRBJ1-3
size: .
D: TRBD1
V: TRBV19
CDR3: CASSTPGGGFGNTIYF
DNA: TGTGCCAGTAGTACCCCGGGAGGGGGCTTCGGAAACACCATATATTTT

J: TRBJ1-6
size: .
D: .
V: TRBV6-1
CDR3: CASSEATPLHF
DNA: TGTGCCAGCAGTGAAGCCACACCCCTCCACTTT

J: TRBJ1-1
size: .
D: TRBD1
V: TRBV6-5
CDR3: CASSYSATGIWTEAFF
DNA: TGTGCCAGCAGTTACTCGGCGACAGGGATTTGGACTGAAGCTTTCTTT

J: TRBJ2-1
size: .
D: .
V: TRBV2
CDR3: CASSDGGPEQFF
DNA: TGTGCCAGCAGTGACGGGGGACCTGAGCAGTTCTTC

J: TRBJ2-2
size: .
D: TRBD1
V: TRBV29-1
CDR3: CSARQGANTGELFF
DNA: TGCAGCGCTAGACAGGGAGCGAACACCGGGGAGCTGTTTTTT

J: TRBJ2-2
size: .
D: TRBD1
V: TRBV18
CDR3: CASSKGTGDTGELFF
DNA: TGTGCCAGCTCGAAAGGGACAGGGGACACCGGGGAGCTGTTTTTT

J: TRBJ1-2
size: few
D: .
V: TRBV28
CDR3: CATWQESNYGYTF
DNA: TGTGCCACCTGGCAGGAATCTAACTATGGCTACACCTTC

J: TRBJ1-2
size: few
D: .
V: TRBV6-5
CDR3: CASSYSIQAGLSGYTF
DNA: TGTGCCAGCAGTTACTCGATTCAGGCTGGTCTCTCTGGCTACACCTTC

J: TRBJ2-7
size: .
D: TRBD1
V: TRBV4-1
CDR3: CASSQETGRGTYEQYF
DNA: TGCGCCAGCAGCCAAGAGACAGGGAGAGGTACCTACGAGCAGTACTTC

J: TRBJ1-3
size: .
D: .
V: TRBV18
CDR3: CASSTTGQRSGNTIYF
DNA: TGTGCCAGCTCGACAACGGGACAACGCTCTGGAAACACCATATATTTT